These T cell receptor beta chains were read from a single sample in a study of cytomegalovirus exposure and HLA in healthy donors. The protocol was immunoSEQ multiplex PCR, while the TCRdb copy is restricted to in-frame clones and leaves out a portion. The data contain about 150,000 clones, 70% to 80% of them singletons. Sequencing was carried out using PBMCs. These receptors came from a male donor in good health and CMV-seronegative. Both conserved end residues are part of each CDR3.

TRBV19 | CASSGRDRPSYEQYF
TRBV7-3 | CASSQGSSTDTQYF
TRBV6-5 | CASSPGQHTDTQYF
TRBV5-4 | CASSLAGTSEQYF
TRBV6-5 | CASSPLAGWAYEQYF
TRBV29-1 | CSVAIHTGELFF
TRBV5-5 | CASSWGHDTEAFF
TRBV7-9 | CASSLAGTGLYEQYF
TRBV9 | CASSPGEGRHNEQFF
TRBV30 | CAWRGTSGRSSYNEQFF
TRBV28 | CASSVQGTSYEQYF
TRBV2 | CARSLSGNTIYF
TRBV10-3 | CAISESPGNQPQHF
TRBV16 | CASSQGRYEQYF
TRBV12-5 | CASGPVGGRETQYF
TRBV28 | CASTLSGTGSYEQYF
TRBV28 | CASSLRGARGAFF
TRBV9 | CASSAGNADTQYF
TRBV15 | CATRQYGEKLFF
TRBV4-2 | CASSHTDRDQETQYF
TRBV9 | CASSPQGGTEAFF
TRBV5-8 | CASSLAQGAQPNQPQHF
TRBV7-9 | CASSIGQGALGYTF
TRBV7-2 | CASSLVGQDNQPQHF
TRBV7-2 | CASTRGSGANVLTF
TRBV9 | CASSPQGGVTTGELFF
TRBV5-1 | CASSLGPNNEQFF
TRBV5-4 | CASSGRTSGTYEQYF